Described below is a single TCR beta chain sequence and its context. This specimen comes from a study of OX40 agonist ivuxolimab in advanced cancers. Profiling relied on immunoSEQ multiplex PCR, and the TCRdb table lists in-frame clones only, not all of them. The repertoire holds around 66,000 clones, with roughly four fifths as singletons. This specimen was CD4+ or CD8+ T cells sorted from blood, taken in a trial of the OX40 agonist ivuxolimab. This sequence was found in an adult with an advanced solid tumor such as melanoma, head and neck, liver or kidney cancer.

CDR3 DNA: TGTGCCATCAAATATCGGGGCGCGGATACTGAAGCTTTCTTT. Translating it yields CAIKYRGADTEAFF. The chain joins TRBV10-3 to TRBJ1-1, with D perhaps matching TRBD1 (5 bases). Germline assignment: CDR1 ENHRY and CDR2 SYGVKD. Trimming shortened V by 7 bases and J by 5 bases, and 17 bases separated the two germline ends. The CDR3 has 14 residues.